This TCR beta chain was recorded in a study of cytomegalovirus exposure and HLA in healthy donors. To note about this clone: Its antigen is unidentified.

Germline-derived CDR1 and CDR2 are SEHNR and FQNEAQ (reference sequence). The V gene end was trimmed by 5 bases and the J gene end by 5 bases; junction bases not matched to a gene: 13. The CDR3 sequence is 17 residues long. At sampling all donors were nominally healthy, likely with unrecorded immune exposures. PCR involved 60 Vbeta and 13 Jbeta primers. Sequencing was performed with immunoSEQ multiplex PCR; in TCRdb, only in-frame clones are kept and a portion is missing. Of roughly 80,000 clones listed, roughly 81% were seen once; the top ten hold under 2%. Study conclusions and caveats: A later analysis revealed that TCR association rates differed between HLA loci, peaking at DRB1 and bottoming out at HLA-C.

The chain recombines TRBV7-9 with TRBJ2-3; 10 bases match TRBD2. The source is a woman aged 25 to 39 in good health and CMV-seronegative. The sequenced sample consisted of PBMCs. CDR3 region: CASSRAASGRAGDTQYF. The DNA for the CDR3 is TGTGCCAGCAGCCGAGCGGCCAGCGGGAGGGCCGGAGATACGCAGTATTTT.